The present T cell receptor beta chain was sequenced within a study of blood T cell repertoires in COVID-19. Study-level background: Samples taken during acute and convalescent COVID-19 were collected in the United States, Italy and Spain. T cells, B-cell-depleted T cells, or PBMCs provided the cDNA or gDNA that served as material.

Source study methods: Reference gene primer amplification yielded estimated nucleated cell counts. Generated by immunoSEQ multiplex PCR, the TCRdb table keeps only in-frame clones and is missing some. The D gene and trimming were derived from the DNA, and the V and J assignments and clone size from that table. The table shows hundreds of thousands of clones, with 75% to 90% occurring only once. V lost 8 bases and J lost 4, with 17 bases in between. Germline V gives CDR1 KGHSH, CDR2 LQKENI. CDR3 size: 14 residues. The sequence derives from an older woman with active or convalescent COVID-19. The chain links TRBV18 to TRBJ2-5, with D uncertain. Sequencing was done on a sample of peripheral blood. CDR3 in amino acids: CASAPGPVSETQYF. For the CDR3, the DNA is TGTGCCAGCGCTCCTGGGCCAGTCTCAGAGACCCAGTACTTC.